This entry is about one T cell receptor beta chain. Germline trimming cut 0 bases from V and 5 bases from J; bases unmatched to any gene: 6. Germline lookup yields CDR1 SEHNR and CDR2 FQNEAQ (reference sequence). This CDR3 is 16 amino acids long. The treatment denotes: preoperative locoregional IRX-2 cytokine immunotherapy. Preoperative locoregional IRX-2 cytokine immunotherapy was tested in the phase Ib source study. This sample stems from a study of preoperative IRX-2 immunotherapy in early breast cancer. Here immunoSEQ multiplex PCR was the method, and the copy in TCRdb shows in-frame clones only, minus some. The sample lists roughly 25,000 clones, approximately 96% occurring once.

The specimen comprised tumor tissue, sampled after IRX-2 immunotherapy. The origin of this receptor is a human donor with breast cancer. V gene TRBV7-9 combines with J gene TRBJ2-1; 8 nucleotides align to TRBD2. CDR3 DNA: TGTGCCAGCAGCTTAGCGAGGCGACTAGCGCACAATGAGCAGTTCTTC. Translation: CASSLARRLAHNEQFF. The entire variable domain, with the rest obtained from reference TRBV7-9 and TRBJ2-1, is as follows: DTGVSQNPRHKITKRGQNVTFRCDPISEHNRLYWYRQTLGQGPEFLTYFQNEAQLEKSRLLSDRFSAERPKGSFSTLEIQRTEQGDSAMYLCASSLARRLAHNEQFFGPGTRLTVL.